This entry is about one T cell receptor beta chain. The sample holds a few counts of this clonotype. What antigen it recognizes has not been identified. No clone much larger than this one lies a single base away; base qualities are absent. The time point label for this specimen denotes: pre-sensitization, week 0. The sample's treatment or condition label, decoded: therapeutic diphenylcyclopropenone sensitization with weekly scalp DPC. Blood at each patch-test visit was drawn before the patch test was applied. To be eligible, patients had to be aged 18 to 70, diagnosed with alopecia and judged suitable for DPC therapy, while pregnant patients were excluded. Total RNA was isolated from unfractionated whole blood collected in Tempus Blood RNA tubes. The library was prepared using RACE. Sequencer: NextSeq 500. Library preparation attached unique molecular identifiers to individual cDNA molecules for quantitative, reproducible TCR counting. From each blood RNA sample, both TCR alpha and TCR beta chains were sequenced. The published analysis was carried out like this. The median number of TCRs per sample was over 95,000, ranging from about 20,000 to 750,000. V, J and CDR3 annotation of the TCR reads was performed with the Decombinator software suite. For the PS versus PT1 abundance plots, all samples were subsampled to the same number of TCRs (28,000). Expanded TCRs were defined as absent before sensitization and observed at least eight times at the 2-week time point. TCRdb reprocessing: public reads trimmed at Q25 with fastp, clones called with MiXCR, in-frame beta chains kept. Each entry is one CDR3 protein sequence, shown with its most common DNA and genes. These V and J calls derive from TCRdb rather than the authors' analysis. The sample contains a few hundred thousand distinct CDR3 sequences, over 5% of them found a single time. The top ten hold about 8.7% of the sample.

This sample is part of a study of human T cells and chemical hapten exposure (dated by TCRdb to 2020 to 2023). Study-level background: For sensitization, 2% DPC in acetone was applied to an approximately 2 cm by approximately 2 cm area of upper inner arm skin. The study tracked peripheral blood TCR repertoire changes in vivo during primary and secondary sensitization to the hapten diphenylcyclopropenone (DPC) in alopecia patients. Patch testing was performed on the upper back with Finn chambers containing 0.01% DPC, and the patch tests were scored after 6 days according to International Contact Dermatitis Research Group standards. Weekly therapeutic DPC doses were additionally applied to the scalp of patients throughout the approximately 25-week study period. Blood was sampled from patients pre-sensitization (week 0) and at 2, 6 and about 24 weeks after DPC sensitization. Libraries were combined into a pool for sequencing, and differences in TCR yield between samples came mainly from small differences in library volumes within the pool. The patient cohort, mostly female, included alopecia areata with under or over 50% scalp involvement, alopecia totalis and alopecia universalis. About 30 alopecia patients provided blood for TCR sequencing at one to four time points (pre-sensitization, 2, 6 and 24 weeks). Findings and caveats that apply to the study as a whole: Repeated subsampling changed both the strength of the expansion versus patch-test correlation and the threshold at which that correlation became significant. The number of TCRs above 1 in 1000 frequency did not change with DPC sensitization; there was no evidence of global repertoire structure alterations. Alopecia, a presumed autoimmune disease, was present in all patients, so the immune response of the patients might differ from that of healthy individuals. Compared with pre-sensitization or healthy control sets, expanded TCRs formed significantly more large CDR3 similarity clusters, which is consistent with antigen-driven responses. A positive correlation was found between the number of PT1 expanded TCRs and patch test score, with significance reached at thresholds 8, 16 and 32 but not 4.

Based on the germline V gene, the CDR1 and CDR2 sequences are LGHNA and YSLEER. Germline trimming: 2 bases from V, 7 bases from J; junction bases outside gene matches: 2. The CDR3 spans 13 residues, from the cysteine through the phenylalanine. Here the CDR3 DNA is all that survives: 39 bases in frame from base 1. This specimen consisted of whole blood, obtained in connection with sensitization to the hapten diphenylcyclopropenone (DPC). This sequence originates from a woman aged 18-29 years with alopecia areata. Some clones in this sample may be carry-over from other donors' samples. The rearranged chain carries TRBV4-3 and TRBJ1-2; TRBD1 fits 9 bases in the junction. Here is the DNA: TGCGCCAGCAGCCAATGGACAGGGGCTGGCTACACCTTC. This sequence encodes CASSQWTGAGYTF.